These T cell receptor beta chains were read from a single sample in a study of cytomegalovirus exposure and HLA in healthy donors. The data were produced by immunoSEQ multiplex PCR, yet TCRdb's version contains in-frame clones alone and is incomplete. This table has 71,000 or so clones, 85% to 95% appearing once. Sequenced material: PBMCs. Receptor source: a man aged 18 to 30 in good health and CMV-seropositive. The CDR3 runs from the conserved cysteine through the conserved F or W. A D gene is named only where the DNA matches it firmly. Rows give clone size only sometimes, using once, few, many, or a class for an expanded clone.

CDR3: CASSLGLGPGGNEQFF
DNA: TGTGCCAGCAGCTTAGGACTGGGGCCCGGTGGGAATGAGCAGTTCTTC
V: TRBV11-3
size: NA
D: NA
J: TRBJ2-1

CDR3: CASRTSGGNEQFF
DNA: TGTGCCAGCAGGACTAGCGGGGGAAATGAGCAGTTCTTC
V: TRBV6-1
size: NA
D: TRBD2
J: TRBJ2-1

CDR3: CASSSSTSGRETQYF
DNA: TGTGCCAGCAGCTCCTCGACTAGCGGGAGAGAGACCCAGTACTTC
V: TRBV11-2
size: NA
D: TRBD2
J: TRBJ2-5

CDR3: CASSEFLDRDEKLFF
DNA: TGTGCCAGCAGCGAATTTCTTGACAGGGATGAAAAACTGTTTTTT
V: TRBV9
size: NA
D: TRBD1
J: TRBJ1-4

CDR3: CASRLAGAGGETQYF
DNA: TGTGCCAGTAGACTAGCGGGAGCTGGTGGGGAGACCCAGTACTTC
V: TRBV19
size: NA
D: TRBD2
J: TRBJ2-5

CDR3: CSVGKSGAYEQYF
DNA: TGCAGCGTTGGGAAATCAGGGGCTTACGAGCAGTACTTC
V: TRBV29-1
size: once
D: NA
J: TRBJ2-7

CDR3: CSVQGTTIYEQYF
DNA: TGCAGCGTTCAGGGGACTACCATCTACGAGCAGTACTTC
V: TRBV29-1
size: NA
D: NA
J: TRBJ2-7

CDR3: CAISEPEGVLYGYTF
DNA: TGTGCCATCAGTGAGCCCGAAGGGGTCCTATATGGCTACACCTTC
V: TRBV10-3
size: once
D: NA
J: TRBJ1-2

CDR3: CSASYREKLFF
DNA: TGCAGTGCTAGCTACAGGGAAAAACTGTTTTTT
V: TRBV20-1
size: NA
D: NA
J: TRBJ1-4

CDR3: CASSPRSPGQPIMNTEAFF
DNA: TGTGCCAGTAGTCCTCGGAGTCCGGGACAACCCATAATGAACACTGAAGCTTTCTTT
V: TRBV19
size: NA
D: NA
J: TRBJ1-1

CDR3: CASSLIAYRGRWTEAFF
DNA: TGTGCCAGCAGCTTAATCGCCTACAGGGGGCGATGGACTGAAGCTTTCTTT
V: TRBV7-2
size: NA
D: TRBD1
J: TRBJ1-1

CDR3: CASSPRAGGAAGYTF
DNA: TGTGCCAGCAGTCCCCGGGCAGGGGGCGCGGCTGGCTACACCTTC
V: TRBV6-5
size: NA
D: TRBD1
J: TRBJ1-2

CDR3: CASSYRGRSGDEQFF
DNA: TGTGCCAGCAGTTACAGGGGTCGGTCTGGTGATGAGCAGTTCTTC
V: TRBV6-5
size: NA
D: NA
J: TRBJ2-1

CDR3: CASSPREAGYTF
DNA: TGTGCCAGTAGTCCCCGGGAGGCTGGCTACACCTTC
V: TRBV19
size: few
D: NA
J: TRBJ1-2

CDR3: CASSVGIGGLAGELFF
DNA: TGTGCCAGCAGCGTAGGTATCGGCGGACTAGCCGGGGAGCTGTTTTTT
V: TRBV9
size: NA
D: TRBD2
J: TRBJ2-2

CDR3: CASNPVRGMEGYGYTF
DNA: TGTGCCAGTAACCCTGTCAGGGGGATGGAAGGCTATGGCTACACCTTC
V: TRBV19
size: NA
D: TRBD1
J: TRBJ1-2

CDR3: CASSREGGIEAFF
DNA: TGTGCCAGCAGTCGCGAGGGGGGGATTGAAGCTTTCTTT
V: TRBV25-1
size: NA
D: NA
J: TRBJ1-1

CDR3: CASHRGMGGSSYNEQFF
DNA: TGTGCCAGCCACCGGGGGATGGGCGGTAGCTCCTACAATGAGCAGTTCTTC
V: TRBV28
size: NA
D: NA
J: TRBJ2-1

CDR3: CASSETLTGHAFF
DNA: TGTGCCAGCAGTGAAACTCTGACAGGGCACGCTTTCTTT
V: TRBV6-1
size: once
D: TRBD1
J: TRBJ1-1

CDR3: CASSISSRGNEKLFF
DNA: TGTGCCAGTAGTATATCATCCAGGGGTAATGAAAAACTGTTTTTT
V: TRBV19
size: NA
D: NA
J: TRBJ1-4

CDR3: CASSLGQGRPYEQYF
DNA: TGTGCCAGCAGCTTGGGTCAGGGGAGACCCTACGAGCAGTACTTC
V: TRBV5-6
size: NA
D: NA
J: TRBJ2-7

CDR3: CASSLPGQGAVGELFF
DNA: TGCGCCAGCAGCTTGCCGGGACAGGGGGCGGTCGGGGAGCTGTTTTTT
V: TRBV5-1
size: NA
D: TRBD1
J: TRBJ2-2

CDR3: CASSLSRGSTEAFF
DNA: TGTGCCAGCAGTTTATCCCGGGGGAGCACTGAAGCTTTCTTT
V: TRBV27
size: few
D: NA
J: TRBJ1-1

CDR3: CASSLGRDRERYF
DNA: TGTGCCAGCAGCTTAGGCCGGGACAGGGAAAGGTACTTC
V: TRBV7-6
size: NA
D: TRBD1
J: TRBJ2-7

CDR3: CASSQYRDETQYF
DNA: TGTGCCAGCTCACAATACAGGGACGAGACCCAGTACTTC
V: TRBV18
size: NA
D: NA
J: TRBJ2-5

CDR3: CASSAQGAREQYF
DNA: TGTGCCAGCAGTGCACAGGGGGCGAGGGAGCAGTACTTC
V: TRBV27
size: NA
D: TRBD1
J: TRBJ2-7

CDR3: CASSIPLRGQLSSGANVLTF
DNA: TGTGCCAGTAGTATCCCCCTACGCGGACAGTTGAGCTCTGGGGCCAACGTCCTGACTTTC
V: TRBV19
size: NA
D: NA
J: TRBJ2-6

CDR3: CASTPRLAETQYF
DNA: TGTGCCAGCACCCCCAGATTGGCAGAGACCCAGTACTTC
V: TRBV5-5
size: NA
D: NA
J: TRBJ2-5

CDR3: CASSDSGLAGPDTQYF
DNA: TGTGCCAGCAGTGACTCGGGCCTAGCGGGGCCAGATACGCAGTATTTT
V: TRBV6-4
size: NA
D: TRBD2
J: TRBJ2-3

CDR3: CSVTLISGLANEQYF
DNA: TGCAGCGTTACGCTGATTTCGGGACTAGCGAACGAGCAGTACTTC
V: TRBV29-1
size: NA
D: TRBD2
J: TRBJ2-7

CDR3: CASSPGQGGYGYTF
DNA: TGTGCCAGTAGTCCGGGACAGGGAGGCTATGGCTACACCTTC
V: TRBV19
size: NA
D: TRBD1
J: TRBJ1-2

CDR3: CASSPDSSYGYTF
DNA: TGTGCCAGCAGCCCCGACAGTTCGTATGGCTACACCTTC
V: TRBV5-4
size: NA
D: NA
J: TRBJ1-2

CDR3: CARSYPGQGSNEQFF
DNA: TGTGCCAGAAGTTATCCGGGACAGGGTTCGAATGAGCAGTTCTTC
V: TRBV5-3
size: once
D: TRBD1
J: TRBJ2-1

CDR3: CASSLELAVSTDTQYF
DNA: TGTGCCAGCAGCTTGGAGCTAGCGGTGAGCACAGATACGCAGTATTTT
V: TRBV5-5
size: NA
D: TRBD2
J: TRBJ2-3